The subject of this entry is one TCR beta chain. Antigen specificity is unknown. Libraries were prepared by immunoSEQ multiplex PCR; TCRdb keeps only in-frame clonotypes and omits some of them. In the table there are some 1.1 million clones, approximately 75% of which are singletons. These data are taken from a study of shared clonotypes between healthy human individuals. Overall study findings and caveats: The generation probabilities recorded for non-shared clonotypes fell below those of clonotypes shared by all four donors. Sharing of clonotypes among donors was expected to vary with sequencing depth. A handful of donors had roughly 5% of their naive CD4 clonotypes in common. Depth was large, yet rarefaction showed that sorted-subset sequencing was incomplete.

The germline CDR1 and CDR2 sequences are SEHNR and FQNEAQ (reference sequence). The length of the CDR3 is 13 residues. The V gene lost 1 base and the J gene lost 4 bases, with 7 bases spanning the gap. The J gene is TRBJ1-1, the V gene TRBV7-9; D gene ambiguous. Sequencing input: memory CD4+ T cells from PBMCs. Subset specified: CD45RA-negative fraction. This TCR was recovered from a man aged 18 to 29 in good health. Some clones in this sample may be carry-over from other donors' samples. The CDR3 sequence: CASSLEGFTEAFF. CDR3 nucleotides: TGTGCCAGCAGCTTAGAGGGTTTCACTGAAGCTTTCTTT.